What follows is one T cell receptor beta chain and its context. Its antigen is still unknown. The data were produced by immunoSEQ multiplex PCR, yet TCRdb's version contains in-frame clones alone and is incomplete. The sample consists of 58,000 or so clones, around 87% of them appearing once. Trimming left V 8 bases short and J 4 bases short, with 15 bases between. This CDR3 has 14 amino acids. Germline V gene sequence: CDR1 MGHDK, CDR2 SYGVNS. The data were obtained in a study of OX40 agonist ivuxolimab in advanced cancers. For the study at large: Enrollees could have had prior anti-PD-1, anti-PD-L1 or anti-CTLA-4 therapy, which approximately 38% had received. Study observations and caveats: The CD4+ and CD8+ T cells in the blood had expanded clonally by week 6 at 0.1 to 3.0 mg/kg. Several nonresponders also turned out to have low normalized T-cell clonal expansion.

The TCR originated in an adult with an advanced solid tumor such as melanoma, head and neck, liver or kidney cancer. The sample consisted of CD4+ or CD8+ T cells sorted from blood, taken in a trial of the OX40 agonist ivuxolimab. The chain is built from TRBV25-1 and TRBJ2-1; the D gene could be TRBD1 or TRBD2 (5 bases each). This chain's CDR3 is CASGGPPMYNEQFF. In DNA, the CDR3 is TGTGCCAGCGGGGGACCGCCAATGTACAATGAGCAGTTCTTC.